A single sample is the source of the 5 T cell receptor beta chains below, sequenced in a study of CD8+ T cells in alopecia areata. The sample's treatment: oral pan-JAK inhibitor, 5-10 mg twice daily. Isolated RNA was reverse transcribed into cDNA used as the sequencing template. Assay: immunoSEQ multiplex PCR; the TCRdb copy retains only in-frame clones and omits some. The sample includes roughly 200,000 clones, around three fifths of them seen just once. The specimen was CD8+ T cells sorted from blood, collected at week 24, from a patient treated with tofacitinib. Receptors originate from a human donor with alopecia areata.

J is TRBJ2-7 and V is TRBV4-1; 11 bases are a match to TRBD1. The J segment lost 3 bases and the V segment lost 6 bases, leaving 1 base of the junction unmatched. This CDR3 has 13 amino acids. Germline CDR1 and CDR2: MGHRA and YSYEKL. The CDR3 sequence is CASRGTGGYEQYF. The CDR3 DNA reads as TGCGCCAGCAGGGGGACAGGGGGCTACGAGCAGTACTTC.

The chain recombines TRBV4-2 with TRBJ2-7; D possibly corresponds to TRBD1 (6 bases). With 0 bases removed from V and 0 bases from J, the gap between germline ends came to 12 bases. The germline gives CDR1 LGHNA, CDR2 YNFKEQ. CDR3 length: 16 residues. The CDR3 sequence is CASSQEGAGSSYEQYF. CDR3 nucleotides: TGTGCCAGCAGCCAAGAGGGGGCAGGGAGCTCCTACGAGCAGTACTTC.

The chain carries TRBV25-1 and TRBJ1-2, with D tentatively TRBD1 (5 bases). V was pared by 1 base and J by 4 bases, with 13 bases between. The germline V gene has CDR1 MGHDK and CDR2 SYGVNS. CDR3 length equals 15 residues. Here the CDR3 reads CASSESPDRPYGYTF. CDR3 DNA sequence: TGTGCCAGCAGTGAATCCCCCGACAGACCCTATGGCTACACCTTC.

This clone is a singleton in its sample. The chain is built from TRBV19 and TRBJ2-5; the D gene is possibly TRBD2 (7 bases). The CDR3 has 16 residues. Germline-derived CDR1 and CDR2 are LNHDA and SQIVND (reference sequence). Trimming left V 0 bases short and J 4 bases short, with 15 bases between. CDR3 coding DNA: TGTGCCAGTAGTATAGATGGGGGGGGGCCGTCAGAGACCCAGTACTTC. Its translation is CASSIDGGGPSETQYF.

This clone was seen a few times. The V call is TRBV30, the J call TRBJ2-6, with D perhaps matching TRBD1 (6 bases). The V and J ends lost 5 bases and 13 bases respectively, with 15 bases between them. Germline V lookup: CDR1 GTSNPN, CDR2 SVGIG (reference sequence). This CDR3 is 12 amino acids long. The CDR3 loop is CAWESGTKVLTF. The CDR3 DNA sequence: TGTGCCTGGGAATCCGGGACAAAAGTCCTGACTTTC.